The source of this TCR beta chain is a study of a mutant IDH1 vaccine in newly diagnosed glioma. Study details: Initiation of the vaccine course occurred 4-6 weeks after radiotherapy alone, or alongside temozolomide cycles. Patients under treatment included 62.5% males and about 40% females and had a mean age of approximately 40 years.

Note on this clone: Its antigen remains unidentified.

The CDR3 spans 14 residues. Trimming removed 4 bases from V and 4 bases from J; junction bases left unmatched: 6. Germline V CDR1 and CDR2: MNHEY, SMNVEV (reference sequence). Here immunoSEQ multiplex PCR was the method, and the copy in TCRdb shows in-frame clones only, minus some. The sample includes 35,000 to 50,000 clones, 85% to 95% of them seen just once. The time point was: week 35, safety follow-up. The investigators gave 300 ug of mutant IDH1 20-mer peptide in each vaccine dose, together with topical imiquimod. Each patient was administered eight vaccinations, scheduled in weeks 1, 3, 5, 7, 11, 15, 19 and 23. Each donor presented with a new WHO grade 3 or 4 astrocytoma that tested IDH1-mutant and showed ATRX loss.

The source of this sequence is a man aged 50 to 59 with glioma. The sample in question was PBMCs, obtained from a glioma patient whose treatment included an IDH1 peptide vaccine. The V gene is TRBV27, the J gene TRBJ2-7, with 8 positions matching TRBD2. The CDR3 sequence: CASSYGTSVYEQYF. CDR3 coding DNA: TGTGCCAGCAGTTACGGGACTAGTGTGTACGAGCAGTACTTC.